The entry below gives a single T cell receptor beta chain sequence along with its context. What it binds is not known. The CDR3 is 17 residues long. The J segment lost 1 base and the V segment lost 0 bases, leaving 1 base of the junction unmatched. CDR1 SGHNT and CDR2 YENEEA come from the germline V gene. This entry is derived from a study of siplizumab effects on memory and regulatory T cells. Broader study findings: An assignable phenotype, naive or memory, was missing from roughly 80-95% of proliferating CD4+ or CD8+ clones. Naive T cells, seemingly more diverse than memory cells, seemed major alloresponse contributors.

Generated by immunoSEQ multiplex PCR, the TCRdb table keeps only in-frame clones and is missing some. Of over 50,000 clones listed, over 80% are singletons. The TCR sequence derives from a human donor in good health. The V and J genes are TRBV11-3 and TRBJ2-3, with 13 bases matching TRBD2. The sequenced material came from memory CD4+ T cells sorted from blood. The CDR3 sequence: CASSLDGTSGGTDTQYF. DNA for the CDR3: TGTGCCAGCAGCTTAGACGGGACTAGCGGGGGCACAGATACGCAGTATTTT.